Described below is a single TCR beta chain sequence and its context. What it binds is not known. This specimen belongs to a study of T cells in Graves' hyperthyroidism and ophthalmopathy. Study-wide findings and caveats: Clonotypes that were expanded in thyroid above 0.001 mostly appeared in blood too.

The source material, RNA transcripts, was used to amplify TCR beta CDR3 regions. A set of HTBI primers served as the primers for a first-round RT-PCR of the TCR CDR3. Each CDR3 protein is one row after TCRdb ran MiXCR on the multiplex PCR reads. This table has 130,000 to 150,000 distinct CDR3 sequences, roughly a fifth appearing once. Thyroid ultrasound and orbital computed tomography, with clinical symptoms and serum thyroxine and TRAb, informed diagnoses. PBMCs were obtained from 9 to 10 ml fresh peripheral blood. Trimming shortened V by 0 bases and J by 0 bases, and 10 bases separated the two germline ends. The CDR3 length is 15 residues. In germline, CDR1 is SGDLS, CDR2 YYNGEE.

The receptor was isolated from a woman aged 45-59 years with Graves' hyperthyroidism that later progressed to Graves' ophthalmopathy. The chain couples TRBV9 to TRBJ2-7; tentative D call: TRBD1 (5 bases). Sequencing was performed on blood. The CDR3 is CASSVGPGNSYEQYF. For the CDR3, the DNA is TGTGCCAGCAGCGTAGGGCCAGGGAACTCCTACGAGCAGTACTTC. The full variable domain, rest sourced from reference TRBV9 and TRBJ2-7, is DSGVTQTPKHLITATGQRVTLRCSPRSGDLSVYWYQQSLDQGLQFLIQYYNGEERAKGNILERFSAQQFPDLHSELNLSSLELGDSALYFCASSVGPGNSYEQYFGPGTRLTVT.